The clone carrying this TCR beta chain has a handful of counts. The sample comes from a study of blood T cell repertoires in COVID-19. As for the study in general: COVID-19 samples, acute and convalescent, were from the United States, Italy and Spain. PBMCs, B-cell-depleted T cells, or T cells were the source of the cDNA or gDNA that made up the material.

In germline, CDR1 is SGHVS, CDR2 FNYEAQ. The CDR3 extends over 15 amino acids. V was clipped by 7 bases and J by 2 bases, with 16 bases between them. The authors' processing: Amplification of reference gene primers provided the estimated nucleated cell counts. Assay: immunoSEQ multiplex PCR; the TCRdb copy retains only in-frame clones and omits some. V and J calls plus clone size are reproduced from that table; the DNA served to infer D and trimming. Of more than 150,000 clones listed, nearly 80% are singletons. Source material: peripheral blood. This clonotype was sampled from an older woman with acute or convalescent COVID-19. The rearrangement uses TRBV7-6 and TRBJ2-3, with a weak D call TRBD2 (6 bases). The CDR3 spells CASTHGRVLTDTQYF. The DNA of the CDR3 is TGTGCCAGCACCCACGGGAGAGTACTCACAGATACGCAGTATTTT.